This T cell receptor (beta chain) was observed in a study of cytomegalovirus exposure and HLA in healthy donors. Study-wide context: Among the 400 or so donors who were genotyped, about 80% fell in the genetic ancestry cluster that is associated with self-reported Caucasian donors.

Amplification used 60 Vbeta primers and 13 Jbeta primers. Produced via immunoSEQ multiplex PCR; TCRdb's table is partial and in-frame only. The table has about 140,000 clones, roughly 74% seen once. Study-wide findings and caveats: Associated with cytomegalovirus, according to the listing, were around 160 TCR beta chains. Productive rates of about 90% or about 30% were seen for most TCR beta V segments in an earlier analysis.

To note about this clone: Antigen specificity is unknown.

The sample comprised PBMCs. This receptor was identified in a man aged 40-49 years in good health and CMV-seronegative.

Here the CDR3 DNA reads TGTGCCAGCAGTTATCAAACTGAAGCTTTCTTT. This codes for CASSYQTEAFF. This chain uses TRBV6-5 with TRBJ1-1, with D unclear. Trimming stripped 3 bases from V and 5 bases from J, with 4 bases between. This CDR3 region has 11 residues. Germline values: CDR1 MNHEY, CDR2 SVGAGI.